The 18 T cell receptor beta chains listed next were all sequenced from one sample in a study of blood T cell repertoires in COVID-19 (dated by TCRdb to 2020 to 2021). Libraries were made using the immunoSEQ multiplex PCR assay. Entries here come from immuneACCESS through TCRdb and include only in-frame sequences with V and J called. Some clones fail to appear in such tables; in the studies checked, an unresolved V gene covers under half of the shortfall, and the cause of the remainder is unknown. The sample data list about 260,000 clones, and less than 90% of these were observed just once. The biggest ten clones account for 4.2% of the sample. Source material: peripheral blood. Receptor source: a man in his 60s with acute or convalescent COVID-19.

The CDR3 spells CASSRLAGGGGTGELFF. The CDR3 DNA follows: TGCGCCAGCAGCCGACTAGCGGGAGGAGGTGGGACCGGGGAGCTGTTTTTT. The V call is TRBV4-1, the J call TRBJ2-2; 13 nucleotides match TRBD2. CDR3 length equals 17 residues. The J segment lost 5 bases and the V segment lost 4 bases, leaving 7 bases of the junction unmatched. From germline, CDR1 is MGHRA and CDR2 YSYEKL.

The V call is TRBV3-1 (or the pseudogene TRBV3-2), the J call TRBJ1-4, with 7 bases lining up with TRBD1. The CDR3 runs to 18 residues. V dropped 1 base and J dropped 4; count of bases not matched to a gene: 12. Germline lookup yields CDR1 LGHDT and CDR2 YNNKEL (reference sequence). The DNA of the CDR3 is TGTGCCAGCAGCCAAGTTTTCGCTTGGGACAGCTTTAATGAAAAACTGTTTTTT. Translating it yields CASSQVFAWDSFNEKLFF.

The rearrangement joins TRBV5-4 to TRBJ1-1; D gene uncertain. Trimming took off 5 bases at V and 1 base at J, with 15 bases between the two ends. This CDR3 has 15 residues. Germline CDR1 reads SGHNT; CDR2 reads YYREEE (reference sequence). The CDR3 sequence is CASSPSRLGNTEAFF. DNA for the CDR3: TGTGCCAGCAGTCCGTCAAGACTTGGGAACACTGAAGCTTTCTTT.

The CDR3 protein is CASTESSGTGATGELFF. CDR3 DNA sequence: TGTGCCAGCACCGAGTCCTCCGGGACAGGAGCCACCGGGGAGCTGTTTTTT. The chain employs TRBV7-8 and TRBJ2-2, with 8 bases identical to TRBD1. V lost 7 bases, J lost 4 bases, and 14 bases stayed unmatched. CDR3 length: 17 residues. Germline values: CDR1 SGHVS, CDR2 FQNEAQ.

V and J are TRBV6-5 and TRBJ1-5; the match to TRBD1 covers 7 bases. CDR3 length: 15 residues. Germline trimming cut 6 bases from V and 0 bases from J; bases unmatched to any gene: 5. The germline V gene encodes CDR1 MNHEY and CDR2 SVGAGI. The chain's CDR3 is CASSTQGISNQPQHF. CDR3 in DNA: TGTGCCAGCAGCACACAGGGGATTAGCAATCAGCCCCAGCATTTT.

CDR3 sequence reads: CASSISGQGSSYNSPLHF. The DNA for the CDR3 is TGTGCCAGTAGTATTTCCGGACAGGGGTCCTCCTATAATTCACCCCTCCACTTT. The chain joins TRBV19 to TRBJ1-6; 9 bases line up with TRBD1. The CDR3 totals 18 residues. J was trimmed by 0 bases and V by 3 bases; bases with no gene match: 6. The germline CDR1 and CDR2 sequences are LNHDA and SQIVND (reference sequence).

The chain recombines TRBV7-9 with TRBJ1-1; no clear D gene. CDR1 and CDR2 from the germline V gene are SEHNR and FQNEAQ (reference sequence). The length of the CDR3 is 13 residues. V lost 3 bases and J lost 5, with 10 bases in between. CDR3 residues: CASSFSMRTEAFF. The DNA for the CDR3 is TGTGCCAGCAGCTTTAGTATGAGAACTGAAGCTTTCTTT.

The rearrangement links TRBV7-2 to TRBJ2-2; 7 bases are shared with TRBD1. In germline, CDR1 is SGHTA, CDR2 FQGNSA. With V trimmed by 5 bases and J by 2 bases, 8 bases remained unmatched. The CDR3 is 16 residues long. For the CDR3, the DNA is TGTGCCAGCAGCCTTTACCCAGGGGGTAACACCGGGGAGCTGTTTTTT. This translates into CASSLYPGGNTGELFF. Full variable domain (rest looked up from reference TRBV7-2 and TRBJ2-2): GAGVSQSPSNKVTEKGKDVELRCDPISGHTALYWYRQSLGQGLEFLIYFQGNSAPDKSGLPSDRFSAERTGGSVSTLTIQRTQQEDSAVYLCASSLYPGGNTGELFFGEGSRLTVL.

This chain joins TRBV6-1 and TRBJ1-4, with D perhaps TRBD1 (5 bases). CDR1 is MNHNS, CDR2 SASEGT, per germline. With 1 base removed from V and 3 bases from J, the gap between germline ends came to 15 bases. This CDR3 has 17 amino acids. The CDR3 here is CASSEGAKGDANEKLFF. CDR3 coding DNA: TGTGCCAGCAGTGAAGGTGCGAAAGGGGATGCTAATGAAAAACTGTTTTTT.

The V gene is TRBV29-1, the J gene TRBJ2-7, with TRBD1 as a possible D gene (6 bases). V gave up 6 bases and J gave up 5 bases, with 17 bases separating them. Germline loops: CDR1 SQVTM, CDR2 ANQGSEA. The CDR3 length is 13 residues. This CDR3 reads CSVAQGSVNEQYF. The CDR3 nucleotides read TGCAGCGTCGCCCAGGGGTCGGTGAACGAGCAGTACTTC.

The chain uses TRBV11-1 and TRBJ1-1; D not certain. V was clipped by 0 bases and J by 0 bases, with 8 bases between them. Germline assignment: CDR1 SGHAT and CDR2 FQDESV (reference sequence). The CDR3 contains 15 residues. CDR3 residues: CASSLAREMNTEAFF. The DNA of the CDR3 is TGTGCCAGCAGCTTAGCAAGAGAGATGAACACTGAAGCTTTCTTT.

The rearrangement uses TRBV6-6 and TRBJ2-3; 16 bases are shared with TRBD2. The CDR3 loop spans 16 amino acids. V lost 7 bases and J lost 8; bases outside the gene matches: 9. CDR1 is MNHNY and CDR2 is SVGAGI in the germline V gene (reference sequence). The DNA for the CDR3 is TGTGCCAGCACCCCGGGACTAGCGGGAGGGAGGGGTACGCAGTATTTT. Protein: CASTPGLAGGRGTQYF.

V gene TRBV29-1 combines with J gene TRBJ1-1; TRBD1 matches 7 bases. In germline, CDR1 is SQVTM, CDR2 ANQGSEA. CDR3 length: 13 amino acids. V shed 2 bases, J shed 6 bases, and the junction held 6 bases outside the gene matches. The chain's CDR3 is CSVESGGEAEAFF. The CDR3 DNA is TGCAGCGTTGAATCAGGGGGTGAAGCTGAAGCTTTCTTT.

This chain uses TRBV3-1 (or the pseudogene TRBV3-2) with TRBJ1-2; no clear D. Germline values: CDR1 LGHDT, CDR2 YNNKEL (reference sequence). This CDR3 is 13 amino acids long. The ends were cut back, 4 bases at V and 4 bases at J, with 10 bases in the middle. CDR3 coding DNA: TGTGCCAGCAGCCCCGGTGAGCCCTATGGCTACACCTTC. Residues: CASSPGEPYGYTF.

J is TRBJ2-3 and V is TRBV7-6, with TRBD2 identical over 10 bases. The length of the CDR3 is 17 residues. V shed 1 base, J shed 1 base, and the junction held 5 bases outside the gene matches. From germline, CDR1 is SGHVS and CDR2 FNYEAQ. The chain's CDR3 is CASSLGPGTSGTDTQYF. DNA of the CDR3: TGTGCCAGCAGCTTAGGCCCGGGGACTAGCGGCACAGATACGCAGTATTTT.

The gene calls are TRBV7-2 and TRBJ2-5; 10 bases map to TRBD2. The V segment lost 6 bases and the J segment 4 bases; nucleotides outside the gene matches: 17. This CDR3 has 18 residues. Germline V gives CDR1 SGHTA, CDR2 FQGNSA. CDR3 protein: CASSRGQLSSGSGETQYF. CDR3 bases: TGTGCCAGCAGTAGGGGGCAACTATCTAGCGGGAGCGGAGAGACCCAGTACTTC.

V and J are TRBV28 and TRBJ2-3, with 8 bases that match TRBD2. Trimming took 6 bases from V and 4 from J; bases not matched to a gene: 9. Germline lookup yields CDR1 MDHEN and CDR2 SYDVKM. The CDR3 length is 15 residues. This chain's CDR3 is CASRGGGLAADTQYF. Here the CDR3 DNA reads TGTGCCAGCAGGGGGGGAGGACTAGCAGCAGATACGCAGTATTTT.

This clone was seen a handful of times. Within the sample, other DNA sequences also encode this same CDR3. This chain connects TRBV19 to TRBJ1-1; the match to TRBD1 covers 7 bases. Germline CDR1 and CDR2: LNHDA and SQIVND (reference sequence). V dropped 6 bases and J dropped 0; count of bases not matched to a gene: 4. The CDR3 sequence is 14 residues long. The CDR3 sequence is CASRGDRVNTEAFF. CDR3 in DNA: TGTGCCAGTAGGGGAGACAGGGTGAACACTGAAGCTTTCTTT. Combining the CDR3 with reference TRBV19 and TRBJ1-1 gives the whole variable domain DGGITQSPKYLFRKEGQNVTLSCEQNLNHDAMYWYRQDPGQGLRLIYYSQIVNDFQKGDIAEGYSVSREKKESFPLTVTSAQKNPTAFYLCASRGDRVNTEAFFGQGTRLTVV.